These 23 T cell receptor beta chains were sequenced from one sample in a study of cytomegalovirus exposure and HLA in healthy donors. The PCR ran on 60 Vbeta and 13 Jbeta primers. Method: immunoSEQ multiplex PCR; TCRdb's copy keeps in-frame clones and lacks some. This table has roughly 200,000 clones, approximately 84% appearing once. Sequencing used PBMCs. Source of these receptors: a woman in her 40s in good health and CMV-seronegative.

The rearrangement joins TRBV19 to TRBJ1-2, with 8 nucleotides matching TRBD1. Per germline, CDR1 LNHDA and CDR2 SQIVND (reference sequence). CDR3 size: 13 residues. Unmatched junction bases numbered 2, after V lost 1 base and J lost 7 bases. The DNA of the CDR3 is TGTGCCAGTAGTATAGCCAGGGGGCTTGGCTACACCTTC. Amino acid sequence: CASSIARGLGYTF.

V and J are TRBV30 and TRBJ2-5, with 7 bases identical to TRBD2. The junction had 11 bases not matched to a gene; V was cut back by 7 bases and J by 3 bases. Germline CDR1 is GTSNPN and CDR2 is SVGIG (reference sequence). The CDR3 length is 14 residues. CDR3 DNA sequence: TGTGCCTCGGACCGGGGGACTACCGAAGAGACCCAGTACTTC. This translates into CASDRGTTEETQYF.

CDR3: CASSLERSSYEQYF. The CDR3 coding sequence is TGCGCCAGCAGCCTGGAACGGAGCTCCTACGAGCAGTACTTC. This chain connects TRBV4-1 to TRBJ2-7, with D uncertain. The germline V and J ends were trimmed by 4 bases and 0 bases, with 10 bases remaining between them. Per the germline V gene, CDR1 is MGHRA and CDR2 is YSYEKL. The CDR3 has 14 residues.

The V gene is TRBV30, the J gene TRBJ1-6; TRBD1 aligns across 7 bases. Germline CDR1 reads GTSNPN; CDR2 reads SVGIG (reference sequence). With V trimmed by 2 bases and J by 7 bases, 2 bases remained unmatched. The CDR3 runs 13 residues. The CDR3 nucleotides are TGTGCCTGGAGTACAGGGGTGAATTCACCCCTCCACTTT. This gives the protein CAWSTGVNSPLHF.

This clone was counted a single time. The rearrangement uses TRBV9 and TRBJ2-1; no reliable D call. Trimming pared 2 bases from V and 4 bases from J, leaving 4 bases between. This CDR3 contains 12 residues. From germline, CDR1 is SGDLS and CDR2 YYNGEE. This CDR3 reads CASSVPYNEQFF. CDR3 nucleotides: TGTGCCAGCAGCGTTCCTTACAATGAGCAGTTCTTC.

The chain employs TRBV9 and TRBJ1-4, with TRBD1 identical over 8 bases. CDR1 and CDR2 from the germline V gene are SGDLS and YYNGEE. Germline trimming cut 6 bases from V and 5 bases from J; bases unmatched to any gene: 9. This CDR3 is built from 15 residues. Here the CDR3 DNA reads TGTGCCAGCAACCCAGGGGGCGGAGTAAATGAAAAACTGTTTTTT. This gives the protein CASNPGGGVNEKLFF.

This clone was found a few times. The V and J genes are TRBV7-3 and TRBJ1-1; D gene ambiguous. Looked up from germline, CDR1 is SGHTA and CDR2 is FQGTGA. Trimming shortened V by 2 bases and J by 4 bases, and 8 bases separated the two germline ends. The CDR3 is made up of 13 amino acids. The CDR3 DNA follows: TGTGCCAGCAGCTTATTAGTCGGCACTGAAGCTTTCTTT. Protein: CASSLLVGTEAFF.

The gene calls are TRBV7-2 and TRBJ2-3, with 10 bases lining up with TRBD2. This CDR3 contains 15 residues. After removal of 7 bases from V and 5 bases from J, the junction contained 9 bases not matched to a gene. Germline values: CDR1 SGHTA, CDR2 FQGNSA. The CDR3 DNA reads as TGTGCCAGCAAGATCAGCGGGGGGGCCTTAGATACGCAGTATTTT. Protein sequence: CASKISGGALDTQYF. Together with reference TRBV7-2 and TRBJ2-3, the CDR3 gives the full variable domain: GAGVSQSPSNKVTEKGKDVELRCDPISGHTALYWYRQSLGQGLEFLIYFQGNSAPDKSGLPSDRFSAERTGGSVSTLTIQRTQQEDSAVYLCASKISGGALDTQYFGPGTRLTVL.

This clone has just one count. J is TRBJ2-7 and V is TRBV2; the D is unclear. Germline CDR1 is SNHLY and CDR2 is FYNNEI. Trimming left V 3 bases short and J 1 base short, with 7 bases between. CDR3 length: 13 residues. The CDR3: CASSDRTSYEQYF. Here the CDR3 DNA reads TGTGCCAGCAGTGACAGAACATCCTACGAGCAGTACTTC.

This sequence joins TRBV5-1 and TRBJ2-5, with D perhaps matching TRBD2 (6 bases). The CDR3 has 17 residues. Per the germline V gene, CDR1 is SGHRS and CDR2 is YFSETQ. The V and J ends lost 4 bases and 2 bases respectively, with 21 bases between them. The CDR3 reads CASSPRRDSRGQETQYF. CDR3 in DNA: TGCGCCAGCAGCCCCCGCAGGGACTCGCGAGGTCAAGAGACCCAGTACTTC.

The chain couples TRBV6-1 to TRBJ1-1, with D unresolved. Germline-derived CDR1 and CDR2 are MNHNS and SASEGT. V was pared by 4 bases and J by 3 bases, with 12 bases between. The CDR3 is 14 residues long. CDR3 in amino acids: CASSAKGGDTEAFF. As DNA, the CDR3 is TGTGCCAGCAGTGCAAAAGGCGGGGACACTGAAGCTTTCTTT.

The gene calls are TRBV2 and TRBJ1-6, with 8 bases matching TRBD1. The germline V gene encodes CDR1 SNHLY and CDR2 FYNNEI. V dropped 6 bases and J dropped 9; count of bases not matched to a gene: 10. The CDR3 consists of 15 residues. CDR3 nucleotides: TGTGCCAGCAGCACCCTACAGGGGGTGGCTTCACCCCTCCACTTT. Translating it yields CASSTLQGVASPLHF. Looking up the rest from reference TRBV2 and TRBJ1-6 gives the full variable domain: EPEVTQTPSHQVTQMGQEVILRCVPISNHLYFYWYRQILGQKVEFLVSFYNNEISEKSEIFDDQFSVERPDGSNFTLKIRSTKLEDSAMYFCASSTLQGVASPLHFGNGTRLTVT.

The chain recombines TRBV29-1 with TRBJ1-4, with D tentatively TRBD1 (5 bases). This CDR3 is built from 14 residues. Per germline, CDR1 SQVTM and CDR2 ANQGSEA. Trimming removed 4 bases from V and 2 bases from J, with 11 bases in between. The DNA for the CDR3 is TGCAGCGTTGCTAGGGGAACGACTAATGAAAAACTGTTTTTT. It specifies CSVARGTTNEKLFF.

The chain is built from TRBV28 and TRBJ1-4, with a possible D match to TRBD1 (5 bases). Trimming shortened V by 3 bases and J by 7 bases, and 18 bases separated the two germline ends. Germline lookup yields CDR1 MDHEN and CDR2 SYDVKM. The CDR3 extends over 16 amino acids. In DNA form, the CDR3 reads TGTGCCAGCAGTTTCGCTGGGGCCCGTTTGGGTGAAAAACTGTTTTTT. It yields the protein CASSFAGARLGEKLFF.

This clone was seen more than once but under ten times. The rearrangement uses TRBV5-6 and TRBJ1-6, with D possibly being TRBD1 (5 bases). The CDR3 spans 16 residues. Trimming removed 0 bases from V and 6 bases from J, with 13 bases in between. Germline assignment: CDR1 SGHDT and CDR2 YYEEEE. This CDR3 reads CASSLVVGQGNSPLHF. DNA for the CDR3: TGTGCCAGCAGCTTGGTAGTGGGGCAGGGTAATTCACCCCTCCACTTT.

The J gene is TRBJ2-7, the V gene TRBV7-8; D is possibly TRBD2 (5 bases). This CDR3 is built from 16 residues. In germline, CDR1 is SGHVS, CDR2 FQNEAQ. Deletions cut 1 base from V and 2 bases from J, with 15 bases between. CDR3 nucleotide sequence: TGTGCCAGCAGCTTAGGATCGGCGGCGGGCCCCTACGAGCAGTACTTC. This codes for CASSLGSAAGPYEQYF. The variable domain in full, completed from reference TRBV7-8 and TRBJ2-7, reads GAGVSQSPRYKVAKRGQDVALRCDPISGHVSLFWYQQALGQGPEFLTYFQNEAQLDKSGLPSDRFFAERPEGSVSTLKIQRTQQEDSAVYLCASSLGSAAGPYEQYFGPGTRLTVT.

A single count supports this clone. The rearrangement uses TRBV5-6 and TRBJ1-1, with D tentatively TRBD1 (6 bases). From germline, CDR1 is SGHDT and CDR2 YYEEEE. The CDR3 sequence is 14 residues long. Trimming took 4 bases from V and 4 from J, leaving 14 bases between them. The CDR3 loop reads CASSVAGATTEAFF. In nucleotides, the CDR3 is TGTGCCAGCAGCGTCGCAGGGGCGACCACTGAAGCTTTCTTT.

There are a few counts of this clone. This rearrangement joins TRBV5-1 to TRBJ2-3; 10 nucleotides match TRBD1. Unmatched junction bases numbered 10, after V lost 4 bases and J lost 2 bases. Germline V gives CDR1 SGHRS, CDR2 YFSETQ. The CDR3 is made up of 17 amino acids. The CDR3 coding sequence is TGCGCCAGCAGCCAGGGGCTGGGACAGGGGTCCACAGATACGCAGTATTTT. Its protein is CASSQGLGQGSTDTQYF.

The rearrangement links TRBV6-6 to TRBJ1-1, with a tentative D call TRBD1 (5 bases). The CDR3 sequence is 14 residues long. Germline CDR1 MNHNY, CDR2 SVGAGI (reference sequence). V was shortened by 2 bases and J by 11 bases, with 18 bases between the two germline ends. The DNA for the CDR3 is TGTGCCAGCAGTTACGCGACGGGGGTTAATAGCGCTTTCTTT. Translating it yields CASSYATGVNSAFF.

The V gene is TRBV4-3, the J gene TRBJ2-1, with TRBD2 identical over 7 bases. The CDR3 spans 17 residues. V lost 0 bases, J lost 4 bases, and 9 bases stayed unmatched. The germline gives CDR1 LGHNA, CDR2 YSLEER. CDR3 sequence reads: CASSQEGGTIMYNEQFF. In DNA form, the CDR3 reads TGCGCCAGCAGCCAAGAAGGTGGGACTATAATGTACAATGAGCAGTTCTTC.

The chain is built from TRBV7-2 and TRBJ1-4; 10 positions agree with TRBD1. The germline V gene has CDR1 SGHTA and CDR2 FQGNSA. This CDR3 has 15 amino acids. J gave up 7 bases and V 3 bases, and 5 bases lay outside the gene matches. The DNA of the CDR3 is TGTGCCAGCAGCTTCCGGGACAGGGGATTTGAAAAACTGTTTTTT. As protein: CASSFRDRGFEKLFF.

The chain employs TRBV4-3 and TRBJ2-3; a weak D match, TRBD1 (5 bases). Trimming left V 0 bases short and J 3 bases short, with 16 bases between. Germline CDR1 LGHNA, CDR2 YSLEER. This CDR3 region has 17 residues. The CDR3 sequence: CASSQDRGALGTDTQYF. CDR3 DNA sequence: TGCGCCAGCAGCCAAGATAGGGGCGCCCTCGGGACAGATACGCAGTATTTT.

The chain recombines TRBV7-3 with TRBJ2-3; 7 bases fit TRBD1. CDR3 length: 16 residues. Germline CDR1 is SGHTA and CDR2 is FQGTGA. Losses at the gene ends were 0 bases for V and 0 bases for J; bases not matched to a gene: 3. The CDR3 region is CASSLTGGVSTDTQYF. The CDR3 nucleotides are TGTGCCAGCAGCTTAACAGGGGGCGTAAGCACAGATACGCAGTATTTT.